The present T cell receptor beta chain was sequenced within a study of cytomegalovirus exposure and HLA in healthy donors. On the study more broadly: A preliminary data release comprised roughly 85 million unique TCRs obtained from HLA-typed donors. Overall study results and limits: Presence/absence analyses took donor sequencing depth as roughly uniform. Associated with HLA alleles at 0.05 false discovery rate in a later analysis were 16,951 TCR beta sequences. The authors later found TCR association rates varying by HLA locus, with DRB1 most and HLA-C fewest.

The PCR made use of 60 Vbeta and 13 Jbeta primers. The method was immunoSEQ multiplex PCR; TCRdb's version includes in-frame clones alone and lacks a portion of them. The data show around 120,000 clones, about 73% seen once. In the case of this clone: Antigen: not known.

The TCR comes from a middle-aged woman in good health and CMV-seropositive. Specimen: PBMCs.

CDR3: CASSIRLGGFSDTQYF. CDR3 nucleotide sequence: TGTGCCAGCAGCATTAGGTTAGGGGGTTTCTCAGATACGCAGTATTTT. The chain links TRBV7-2 to TRBJ2-3; weak D call: TRBD1 (6 bases). Trimming left V 5 bases short and J 4 bases short, with 19 bases between. Germline CDR1 SGHTA, CDR2 FQGNSA. This CDR3 is built from 16 residues.